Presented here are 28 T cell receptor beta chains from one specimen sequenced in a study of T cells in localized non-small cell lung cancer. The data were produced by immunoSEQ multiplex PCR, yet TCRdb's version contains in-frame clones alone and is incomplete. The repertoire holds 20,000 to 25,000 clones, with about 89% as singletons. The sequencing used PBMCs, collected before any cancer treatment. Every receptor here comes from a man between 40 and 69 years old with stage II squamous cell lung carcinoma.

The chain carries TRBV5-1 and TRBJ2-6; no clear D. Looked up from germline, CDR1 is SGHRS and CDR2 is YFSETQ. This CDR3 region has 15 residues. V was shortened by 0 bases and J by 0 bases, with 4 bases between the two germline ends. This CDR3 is CASSLVISGANVLTF. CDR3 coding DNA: TGCGCCAGCAGCTTGGTAATCTCTGGGGCCAACGTCCTGACTTTC.

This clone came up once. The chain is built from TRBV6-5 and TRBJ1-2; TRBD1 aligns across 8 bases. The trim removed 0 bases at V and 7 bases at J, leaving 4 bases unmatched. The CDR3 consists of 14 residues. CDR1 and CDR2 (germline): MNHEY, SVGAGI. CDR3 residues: CASSYSFQGAGYTF. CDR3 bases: TGTGCCAGCAGTTACTCGTTCCAGGGGGCTGGCTACACCTTC.

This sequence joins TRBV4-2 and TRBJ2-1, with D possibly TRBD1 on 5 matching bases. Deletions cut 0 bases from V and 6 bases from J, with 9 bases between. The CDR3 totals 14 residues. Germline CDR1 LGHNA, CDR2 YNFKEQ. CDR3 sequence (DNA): TGTGCCAGCAGCCAAGAAGACAGCTTCAATGAGCAGTTCTTC. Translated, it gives CASSQEDSFNEQFF.

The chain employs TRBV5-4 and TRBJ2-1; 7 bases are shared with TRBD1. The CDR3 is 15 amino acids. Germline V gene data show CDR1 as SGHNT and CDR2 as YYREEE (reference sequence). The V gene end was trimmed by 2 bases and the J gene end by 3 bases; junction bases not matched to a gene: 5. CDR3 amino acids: CASSFRQGVYNEQFF. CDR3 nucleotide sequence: TGTGCCAGCAGCTTCAGGCAGGGGGTCTACAATGAGCAGTTCTTC.

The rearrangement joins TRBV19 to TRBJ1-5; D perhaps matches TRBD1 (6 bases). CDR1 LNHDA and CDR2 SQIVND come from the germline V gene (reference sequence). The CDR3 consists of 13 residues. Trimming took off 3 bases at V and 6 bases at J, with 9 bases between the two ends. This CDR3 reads CASSISGVQPQHF. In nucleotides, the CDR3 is TGTGCCAGTAGTATTTCAGGGGTTCAGCCCCAGCATTTT.

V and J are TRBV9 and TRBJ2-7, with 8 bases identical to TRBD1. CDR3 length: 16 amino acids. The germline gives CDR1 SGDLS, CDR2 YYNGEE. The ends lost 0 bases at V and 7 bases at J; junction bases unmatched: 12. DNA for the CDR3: TGTGCCAGCAGCGTAGAACCGTCAGGGGGCATTAGGGAGCAGTACTTC. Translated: CASSVEPSGGIREQYF.

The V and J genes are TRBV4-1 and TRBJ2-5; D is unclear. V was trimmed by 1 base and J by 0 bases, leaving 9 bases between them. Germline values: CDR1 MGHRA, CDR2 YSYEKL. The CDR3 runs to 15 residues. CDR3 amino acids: CASSQGLQYQETQYF. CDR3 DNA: TGCGCCAGCAGCCAAGGGTTGCAGTACCAAGAGACCCAGTACTTC.

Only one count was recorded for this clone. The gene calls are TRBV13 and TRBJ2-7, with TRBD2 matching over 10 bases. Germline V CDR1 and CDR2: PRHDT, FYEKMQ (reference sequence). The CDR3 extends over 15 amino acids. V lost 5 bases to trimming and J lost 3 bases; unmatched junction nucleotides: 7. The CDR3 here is CASSQRASGGYEQYF. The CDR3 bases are TGTGCCAGCAGCCAAAGGGCTAGCGGGGGCTACGAGCAGTACTTC.

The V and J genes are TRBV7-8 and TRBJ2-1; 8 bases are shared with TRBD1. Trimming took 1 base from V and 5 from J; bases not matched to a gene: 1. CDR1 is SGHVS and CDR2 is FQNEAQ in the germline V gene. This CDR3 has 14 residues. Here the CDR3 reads CASSLVDRDNEQFF. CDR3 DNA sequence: TGTGCCAGCAGCTTAGTGGACAGGGACAATGAGCAGTTCTTC.

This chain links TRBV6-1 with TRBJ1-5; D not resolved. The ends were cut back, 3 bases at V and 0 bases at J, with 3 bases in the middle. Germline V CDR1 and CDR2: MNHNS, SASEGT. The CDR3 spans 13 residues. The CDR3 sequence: CASSEISNQPQHF. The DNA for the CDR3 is TGTGCCAGCAGTGAGATTAGCAATCAGCCCCAGCATTTT.

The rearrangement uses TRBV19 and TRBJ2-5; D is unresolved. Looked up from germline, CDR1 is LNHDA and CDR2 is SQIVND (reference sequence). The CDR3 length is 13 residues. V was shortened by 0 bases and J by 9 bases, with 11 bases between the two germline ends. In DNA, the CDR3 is TGTGCCAGTAGTATAGATCTGTTGGTGGCCCAGTACTTC. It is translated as CASSIDLLVAQYF.

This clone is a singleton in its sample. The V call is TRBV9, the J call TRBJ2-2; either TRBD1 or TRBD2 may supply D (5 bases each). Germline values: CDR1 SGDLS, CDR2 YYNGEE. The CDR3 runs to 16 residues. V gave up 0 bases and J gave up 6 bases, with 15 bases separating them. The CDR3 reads CASSVATRRGAGELFF. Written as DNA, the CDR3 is TGTGCCAGCAGCGTAGCTACTCGTCGAGGGGCCGGGGAGCTGTTTTTT.

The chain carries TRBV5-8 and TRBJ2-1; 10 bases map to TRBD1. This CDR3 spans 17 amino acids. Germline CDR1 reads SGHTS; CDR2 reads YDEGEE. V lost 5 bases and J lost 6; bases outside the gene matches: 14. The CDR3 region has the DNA TGTGCCAGCAGTCCCACGGGGGGACAGGGGAGGGGCAATGAGCAGTTCTTC. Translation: CASSPTGGQGRGNEQFF.

CDR3 in DNA: TGTGCCAGCAGTTTGGGCTACACCTTC. Encoded protein: CASSLGYTF. V gene TRBV27 combines with J gene TRBJ1-2; D is uncertain. V was shortened by 3 bases and J by 8 bases, with 1 base between the two germline ends. This CDR3 has 9 amino acids. Germline V gene sequence: CDR1 MNHEY, CDR2 SMNVEV (reference sequence).

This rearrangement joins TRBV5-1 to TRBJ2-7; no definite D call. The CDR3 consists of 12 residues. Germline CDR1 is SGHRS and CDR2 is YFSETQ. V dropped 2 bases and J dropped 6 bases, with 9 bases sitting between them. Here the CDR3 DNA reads TGCGCCAGCAGCTTCCCAGATGGCGAGCAGTACTTC. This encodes CASSFPDGEQYF.

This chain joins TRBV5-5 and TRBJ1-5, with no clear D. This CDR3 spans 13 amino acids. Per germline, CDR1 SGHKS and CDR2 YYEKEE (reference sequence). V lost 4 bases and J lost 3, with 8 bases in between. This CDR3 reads CASSRTDNQPQHF. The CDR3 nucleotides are TGTGCCAGCAGCAGAACAGACAATCAGCCCCAGCATTTT.

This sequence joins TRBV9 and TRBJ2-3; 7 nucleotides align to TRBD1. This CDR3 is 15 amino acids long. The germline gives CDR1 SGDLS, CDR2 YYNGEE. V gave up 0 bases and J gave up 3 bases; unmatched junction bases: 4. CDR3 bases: TGTGCCAGCAGCGTAGTGGGGACAGAGACAGATACGCAGTATTTT. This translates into CASSVVGTETDTQYF.

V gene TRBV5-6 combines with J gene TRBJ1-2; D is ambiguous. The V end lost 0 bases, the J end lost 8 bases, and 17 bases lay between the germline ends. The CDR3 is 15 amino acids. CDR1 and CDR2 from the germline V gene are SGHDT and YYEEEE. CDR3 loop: CASSLVGRPGEGYTF. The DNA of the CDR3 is TGTGCCAGCAGCTTGGTAGGCCGGCCAGGAGAAGGCTACACCTTC.

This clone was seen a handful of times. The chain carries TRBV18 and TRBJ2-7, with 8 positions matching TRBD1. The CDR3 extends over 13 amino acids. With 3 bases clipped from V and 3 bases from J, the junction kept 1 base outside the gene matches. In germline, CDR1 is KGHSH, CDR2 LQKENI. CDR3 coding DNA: TGTGCCAGCTCACCCGGGACAGGCTACGAGCAGTACTTC. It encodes CASSPGTGYEQYF.

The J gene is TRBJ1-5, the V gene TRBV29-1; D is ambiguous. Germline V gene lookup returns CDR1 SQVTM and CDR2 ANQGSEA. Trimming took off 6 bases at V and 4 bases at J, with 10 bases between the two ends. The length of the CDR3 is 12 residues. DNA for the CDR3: TGCAGCGTCTGCGACGGGAATCAGCCCCAGCATTTT. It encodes CSVCDGNQPQHF.

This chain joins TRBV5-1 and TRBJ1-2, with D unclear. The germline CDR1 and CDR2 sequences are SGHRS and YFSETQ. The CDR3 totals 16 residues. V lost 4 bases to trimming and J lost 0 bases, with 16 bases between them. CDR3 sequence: CASSPGDGDSNYGYTF. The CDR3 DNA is TGCGCCAGCAGCCCAGGAGACGGAGACTCTAACTATGGCTACACCTTC.

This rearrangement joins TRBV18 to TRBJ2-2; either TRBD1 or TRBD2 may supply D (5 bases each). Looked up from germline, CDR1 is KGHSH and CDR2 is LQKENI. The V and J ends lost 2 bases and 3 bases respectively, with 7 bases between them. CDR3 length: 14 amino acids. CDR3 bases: TGTGCCAGCTCACCAGGGGGTGACACCGGGGAGCTGTTTTTT. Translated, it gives CASSPGGDTGELFF. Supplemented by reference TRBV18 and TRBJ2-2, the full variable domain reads NAGVMQNPRHLVRRRGQEARLRCSPMKGHSHVYWYRQLPEEGLKFMVYLQKENIIDESGMPKERFSAEFPKEGPSILRIQQVVRGDSAAYFCASSPGGDTGELFFGEGSRLTVL.

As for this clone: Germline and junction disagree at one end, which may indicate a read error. The DNA for the CDR3 is TGTGCCACCAGCGGAGAAGAGACCCAGTACTTC. It translates to CATSGEETQYF. The chain joins TRBV15 to TRBJ2-5; D ambiguous. The CDR3 contains 11 residues. Germline V gives CDR1 LNHNV, CDR2 YYDKDF (reference sequence).

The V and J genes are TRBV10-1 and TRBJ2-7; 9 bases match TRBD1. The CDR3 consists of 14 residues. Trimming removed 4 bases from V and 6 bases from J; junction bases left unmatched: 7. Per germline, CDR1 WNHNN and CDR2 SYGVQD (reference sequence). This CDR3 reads CASSVKGQGSEQYF. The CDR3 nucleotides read TGCGCCAGCAGTGTGAAGGGACAGGGAAGCGAGCAGTACTTC.

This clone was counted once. CDR3 region: CASSVEPVPGTGGNIQYF. CDR3 DNA: TGTGCCAGCAGCGTAGAGCCGGTCCCCGGGACAGGGGGTAACATTCAGTACTTC. The chain uses TRBV9 and TRBJ2-4; 11 bases map to TRBD1. V gave up 0 bases and J gave up 7 bases; unmatched junction bases: 12. Germline-derived CDR1 and CDR2 are SGDLS and YYNGEE. The CDR3 is 18 amino acids.

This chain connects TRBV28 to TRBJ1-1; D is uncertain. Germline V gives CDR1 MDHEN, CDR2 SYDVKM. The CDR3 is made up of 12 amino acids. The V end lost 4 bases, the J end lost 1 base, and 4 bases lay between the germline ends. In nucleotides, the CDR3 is TGTGCCAGCAGTTCAGGGAACACTGAAGCTTTCTTT. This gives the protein CASSSGNTEAFF. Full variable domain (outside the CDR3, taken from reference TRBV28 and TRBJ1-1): DVKVTQSSRYLVKRTGEKVFLECVQDMDHENMFWYRQDPGLGLRLIYFSYDVKMKEKGDIPEGYSVSREKKERFSLILESASTNQTSMYLCASSSGNTEAFFGQGTRLTVV.

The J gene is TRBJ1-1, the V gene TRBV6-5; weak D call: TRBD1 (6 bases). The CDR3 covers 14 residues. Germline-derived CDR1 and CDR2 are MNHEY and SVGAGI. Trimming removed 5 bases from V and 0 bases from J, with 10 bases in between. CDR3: CASSPRDMNTEAFF. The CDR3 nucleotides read TGTGCCAGCAGTCCTAGGGACATGAACACTGAAGCTTTCTTT.

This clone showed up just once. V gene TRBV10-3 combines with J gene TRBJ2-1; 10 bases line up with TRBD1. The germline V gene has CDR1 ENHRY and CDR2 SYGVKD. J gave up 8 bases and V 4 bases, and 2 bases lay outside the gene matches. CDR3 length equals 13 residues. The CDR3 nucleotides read TGTGCCATCAGTGGACAGGGGGCCGATGAGCAGTTCTTC. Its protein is CAISGQGADEQFF.